The 28 T cell receptor beta chains presented below share a single source sample, sequenced in a study of cytomegalovirus exposure and HLA in healthy donors. Data came from immunoSEQ multiplex PCR; TCRdb stores just in-frame clones and leaves some out. Here the sample spans around 150,000 clones, 85% to 90% being singletons. Sequencing used PBMCs. The receptor set was obtained from a woman younger than 35 in good health and CMV-seropositive.

This rearrangement joins TRBV30 to TRBJ2-4, with 8 bases identical to TRBD1. This CDR3 region has 15 residues. The J segment lost 0 bases and the V segment lost 3 bases, leaving 4 bases of the junction unmatched. Germline values: CDR1 GTSNPN, CDR2 SVGIG (reference sequence). CDR3 in amino acids: CAWSDRGLAKNIQYF. The CDR3, as DNA: TGTGCCTGGAGCGACAGGGGTTTAGCCAAAAACATTCAGTACTTC.

The genes are TRBV7-9 and TRBJ2-7; 8 bases align to TRBD1. Per germline, CDR1 SEHNR and CDR2 FQNEAQ (reference sequence). The CDR3 runs to 13 residues. J was trimmed by 6 bases and V by 3 bases; bases with no gene match: 4. The DNA for the CDR3 is TGTGCCAGCAGCTTCGCAGGGGGCGGCGAGCAGTACTTC. It encodes CASSFAGGGEQYF.

This clone is a singleton in its sample. The chain is built from TRBV5-1 and TRBJ1-3, with a tentative D call TRBD1 (6 bases). The germline V gene encodes CDR1 SGHRS and CDR2 YFSETQ. This CDR3 is built from 14 residues. Trimming cost V 6 bases and J 4 bases, with 14 bases left between them. The CDR3 coding sequence is TGCGCCAGCACCACACAGGGATCGGGAAACACCATATATTTT. As protein: CASTTQGSGNTIYF.

This chain links TRBV5-1 with TRBJ2-7, with a tentative D call TRBD2 (5 bases). Germline V gene data show CDR1 as SGHRS and CDR2 as YFSETQ. Trimming cost V 0 bases and J 0 bases, with 10 bases left between them. This CDR3 spans 15 amino acids. In DNA form, the CDR3 reads TGCGCCAGCAGCTTGGGAGGGCACAGCTCCTACGAGCAGTACTTC. Translation gives CASSLGGHSSYEQYF.

V is TRBV7-3 and J is TRBJ1-5, with D unresolved. Germline-derived CDR1 and CDR2 are SGHTA and FQGTGA. This CDR3 has 14 residues. V lost 3 bases to trimming and J lost 6 bases, with 12 bases between them. CDR3 bases: TGTGCCAGCAGCTTGACGGGTGGCGGTCAGCCCCAGCATTTT. Protein product: CASSLTGGGQPQHF.

This chain joins TRBV5-1 and TRBJ2-3; D is unclear. V gave up 3 bases and J gave up 4 bases, with 3 bases separating them. The CDR3 is 11 residues long. The germline V gene has CDR1 SGHRS and CDR2 YFSETQ. The CDR3 spells CASSSADTQYF. The CDR3 DNA reads TGCGCCAGCAGCTCGGCAGATACGCAGTATTTT.

This clone appeared a few times. This chain links TRBV5-8 with TRBJ1-5, with TRBD1 matching over 7 bases. V dropped 4 bases and J dropped 4; count of bases not matched to a gene: 11. The CDR3 has 16 amino acids. Germline V lookup: CDR1 SGHTS, CDR2 YDEGEE. CDR3 sequence (DNA): TGTGCCAGCAGCCGGAGGTGGGCAGGGGGAAATCAGCCCCAGCATTTT. This codes for CASSRRWAGGNQPQHF.

The chain is built from TRBV7-2 and TRBJ2-5; 12 nucleotides match TRBD2. V was pared by 5 bases and J by 2 bases, with 3 bases of the junction left unmatched. CDR1 is SGHTA and CDR2 is FQGNSA in the germline V gene. The CDR3 length is 15 residues. The chain's CDR3 is CASSKTSGGQETQYF. CDR3 nucleotides: TGTGCCAGCAGCAAGACTAGCGGGGGACAAGAGACCCAGTACTTC.

The chain employs TRBV5-4 and TRBJ1-3; D gene uncertain. The CDR3 is made up of 14 amino acids. Germline CDR1 SGHNT, CDR2 YYREEE (reference sequence). The germline V and J ends were trimmed by 3 bases and 0 bases, with 7 bases remaining between them. The CDR3 loop reads CASSYGGSGNTIYF. In DNA, the CDR3 is TGTGCCAGCAGCTATGGAGGCTCTGGAAACACCATATATTTT. The whole variable domain, remainder taken from reference TRBV5-4 and TRBJ1-3, is ETGVTQSPTHLIKTRGQQVTLRCSSQSGHNTVSWYQQALGQGPQFIFQYYREEENGRGNFPPRFSGLQFPNYSSELNVNALELDDSALYLCASSYGGSGNTIYFGEGSWLTVV.

The CDR3 sequence is CASSLVGGRAHEQYF. The CDR3 DNA follows: TGTGCCAGCAGCTTAGTCGGGGGGCGTGCCCACGAGCAGTACTTC. J is TRBJ2-7 and V is TRBV11-2; tentative D call: TRBD2 (7 bases). The CDR3 is 15 amino acids. CDR1 is SGHAT and CDR2 is FQNNGV in the germline V gene. The V end was cut by 1 base, the J end by 5 bases, with 15 bases between.

The rearrangement uses TRBV10-2 and TRBJ2-7; D may be TRBD2 (5 bases). The germline V gene encodes CDR1 WSHSY and CDR2 SAAADI. The V and J ends lost 2 bases and 3 bases respectively, with 11 bases between them. The CDR3 runs to 14 residues. This CDR3 is CASSEIGLRYEQYF. The CDR3 DNA follows: TGCGCCAGCAGTGAGATCGGACTCCGCTACGAGCAGTACTTC.

A single count supports this clone. The rearrangement uses TRBV7-2 and TRBJ2-1; 11 nucleotides match TRBD2. Per germline, CDR1 SGHTA and CDR2 FQGNSA. The CDR3 contains 15 residues. V gave up 4 bases and J gave up 4 bases; unmatched junction bases: 3. CDR3 DNA: TGTGCCAGCAGCTCGACTAGCGGGGTATACAATGAGCAGTTCTTC. It is translated as CASSSTSGVYNEQFF. The whole variable domain, filled in from reference TRBV7-2 and TRBJ2-1, reads GAGVSQSPSNKVTEKGKDVELRCDPISGHTALYWYRQSLGQGLEFLIYFQGNSAPDKSGLPSDRFSAERTGGSVSTLTIQRTQQEDSAVYLCASSSTSGVYNEQFFGPGTRLTVL.

V and J are TRBV29-1 and TRBJ1-1, with 7 bases aligning to TRBD1. In germline, CDR1 is SQVTM, CDR2 ANQGSEA. V gave up 0 bases and J gave up 5 bases; unmatched junction bases: 9. The CDR3 runs to 15 residues. The DNA for the CDR3 is TGCAGCGTTGAAGATCCGCCAGGGGGTCGGACTGAAGCTTTCTTT. Encoded protein: CSVEDPPGGRTEAFF.

The chain combines TRBV5-4 with TRBJ1-5; TRBD1 matches 8 bases. Unmatched junction bases numbered 3, after V lost 2 bases and J lost 2 bases. Looked up from germline, CDR1 is SGHNT and CDR2 is YYREEE (reference sequence). This CDR3 has 15 amino acids. The chain's CDR3 is CASSFTGQGNQPQHF. CDR3 coding DNA: TGTGCCAGCAGCTTCACGGGACAGGGCAATCAGCCCCAGCATTTT.

This clone was picked up one time. This chain joins TRBV19 and TRBJ1-6; D not certain. V lost 0 bases to trimming and J lost 0 bases, with 6 bases between them. This CDR3 region has 16 residues. Germline lookup yields CDR1 LNHDA and CDR2 SQIVND (reference sequence). The CDR3 reads CASSIDTSSYNSPLHF. CDR3 DNA: TGTGCCAGTAGTATAGATACGAGCTCCTATAATTCACCCCTCCACTTT.

V usage is TRBV28 and J usage is TRBJ2-5, with D tentatively TRBD2 (6 bases). The germline CDR1 and CDR2 sequences are MDHEN and SYDVKM. V was cut by 6 bases and J by 4 bases, with 15 bases left in between. The CDR3 length is 14 residues. CDR3 DNA: TGTGCCAGCAGCCAACTCTCGGAGGGAGAGACCCAGTACTTC. Encoded protein: CASSQLSEGETQYF.

In this sample, this clone turned up a few times. The chain has TRBV2 and TRBJ1-6; D may be TRBD1 (5 bases). There are 19 residues in the CDR3. V was pared by 7 bases and J by 10 bases, with 32 bases between. Germline V gene data show CDR1 as SNHLY and CDR2 as FYNNEI. In nucleotides, the CDR3 is TGTGCCAGCAACGGAGGGACGGCCACAGCGGTACGACCTAACTCACCCCTCCACTTT. It specifies CASNGGTATAVRPNSPLHF.

The rearrangement uses TRBV4-2 and TRBJ1-1; D gene unclear. The germline V gene encodes CDR1 LGHNA and CDR2 YNFKEQ. The CDR3 contains 13 residues. Trimming shortened V by 1 base and J by 5 bases, and 8 bases separated the two germline ends. The CDR3 sequence: CASSQGIQTEAFF. The CDR3 bases are TGTGCCAGCAGCCAAGGTATTCAGACTGAAGCTTTCTTT.

CDR3 protein: CASSTTGVNSPLHF. The CDR3 bases are TGTGCCAGTAGTACGACAGGGGTGAATTCACCCCTCCACTTT. The chain combines TRBV19 with TRBJ1-6; 8 bases align to TRBD1. J gave up 7 bases and V 4 bases, and 3 bases lay outside the gene matches. The germline V gene encodes CDR1 LNHDA and CDR2 SQIVND (reference sequence). The CDR3 is 14 amino acids. The variable domain in full, with the rest retrieved from reference TRBV19 and TRBJ1-6, is DGGITQSPKYLFRKEGQNVTLSCEQNLNHDAMYWYRQDPGQGLRLIYYSQIVNDFQKGDIAEGYSVSREKKESFPLTVTSAQKNPTAFYLCASSTTGVNSPLHFGNGTRLTVT.

This rearrangement joins TRBV4-3 to TRBJ1-5; D remains unclear. The CDR3 runs to 14 residues. Trimming removed 2 bases from V and 5 bases from J, with 10 bases in between. Germline assignment: CDR1 LGHNA and CDR2 YSLEER. This chain's CDR3 is CASSQRGHHQPQHF. The DNA of the CDR3 is TGCGCCAGCAGCCAACGCGGCCACCATCAGCCCCAGCATTTT.

This chain joins TRBV5-1 and TRBJ2-5, with TRBD2 identical over 8 bases. Trimming removed 4 bases from V and 5 bases from J; junction bases left unmatched: 16. CDR1 and CDR2 (germline): SGHRS, YFSETQ. The CDR3 length is 17 residues. CDR3 amino acids: CASSPGQVAGYRETQYF. The CDR3 DNA follows: TGCGCCAGCAGCCCGGGTCAGGTAGCGGGATATCGGGAGACCCAGTACTTC.

The chain has TRBV19 and TRBJ1-5; D is perhaps TRBD1 (6 bases). V lost 8 bases and J lost 1, with 12 bases in between. The CDR3 consists of 14 residues. CDR1 and CDR2 from the germline V gene are LNHDA and SQIVND (reference sequence). The CDR3 DNA sequence: TGTGCCAGTGATGACAGGAAGAGCAATCAGCCCCAGCATTTT. Protein product: CASDDRKSNQPQHF.

The chain employs TRBV30 and TRBJ1-2; TRBD1 matches 10 bases. Germline V CDR1 and CDR2: GTSNPN, SVGIG (reference sequence). The CDR3 has 11 amino acids. J was trimmed by 8 bases and V by 8 bases; bases with no gene match: 5. CDR3 sequence reads: CAEDRGGGYTF. CDR3 sequence (DNA): TGTGCCGAGGACAGGGGGGGCGGCTACACCTTC.

This chain joins TRBV7-2 and TRBJ1-1, with TRBD1 matching 9 bases. Germline-derived CDR1 and CDR2 are SGHTA and FQGNSA. The CDR3 runs 16 residues. Unmatched junction bases numbered 7, after V lost 1 base and J lost 4 bases. In nucleotides, the CDR3 is TGTGCCAGCAGCTTAGGGAGGGACAGGGCGGGCACTGAAGCTTTCTTT. This encodes CASSLGRDRAGTEAFF.

The V call is TRBV5-4, the J call TRBJ1-2; D is unclear. V was shortened by 0 bases and J by 5 bases, with 11 bases between the two germline ends. This CDR3 is 14 amino acids long. Germline CDR1 is SGHNT and CDR2 is YYREEE (reference sequence). The CDR3 DNA reads as TGTGCCAGCAGCTTGGCCAGGATTGAATATGGCTACACCTTC. Translation: CASSLARIEYGYTF.

The CDR3 bases are TGTGCCAGCAGTTTAAGGATTCAAGCGGGGGGCCACGATGAGCAGTTCTTC. This encodes CASSLRIQAGGHDEQFF. The chain is built from TRBV27 and TRBJ2-1, with TRBD2 matching 9 bases. Trimming at V came to 2 bases and at J to 8 bases, leaving 13 bases not matched to a gene. CDR3 length: 17 amino acids. Germline V gives CDR1 MNHEY, CDR2 SMNVEV (reference sequence).

The rearrangement uses TRBV5-6 and TRBJ2-7; TRBD2 might be the D (6 bases). The CDR3 sequence is 14 residues long. The V gene's germline CDR1 is SGHDT and CDR2 YYEEEE. Trimming cost V 4 bases and J 5 bases, with 16 bases left between them. The CDR3 region is CASSPGRGYHEQYF. CDR3 bases: TGTGCCAGCAGCCCCGGGAGAGGGTACCACGAGCAGTACTTC.

V usage is TRBV7-2 and J usage is TRBJ2-3; a possible D gene is TRBD2 (5 bases). Looked up from germline, CDR1 is SGHTA and CDR2 is FQGNSA. Between the trimmed V and J ends, which lost 2 bases and 6 bases, there was a span of 18 bases. The CDR3 extends over 16 amino acids. CDR3 sequence: CASSLLASTSPDTQYF. DNA for the CDR3: TGTGCCAGCAGCTTACTCGCTTCAACTAGTCCGGATACGCAGTATTTT.